Listed here are 22 T cell receptor beta chains from one sample, sequenced in a study of cytomegalovirus exposure and HLA in healthy donors (TCRdb year 2017). Receptors were amplified or captured by the immunoSEQ multiplex PCR assay. For the multiplex PCR, a mixture combining 60 forward primers for TCR Vbeta segments and 13 reverse primers for TCR Jbeta segments was used. TCRdb re-hosts the immuneACCESS table, in-frame sequences only. Its copies lack some clones; in the studies checked, an unresolved V gene accounts for under half of them, and the cause for the rest is not known. This sample comprises 65,000 to 85,000 clones, 86% of them detected only once. The ten largest clonotypes hold roughly 2% of the sample. Sequences were obtained from PBMCs. The receptors were sampled from a woman aged 25 to 39 in good health and CMV-seronegative.

The CDR3 spells CASSQVGTTTYNEQFF. The DNA for the CDR3 is TGTGCCAGCAGCCAAGTTGGGACTACCACATACAATGAGCAGTTCTTC. The rearrangement joins TRBV4-2 to TRBJ2-1; TRBD2 matches at 7 bases. CDR1 is LGHNA and CDR2 is YNFKEQ in the germline V gene. Trimming at V came to 1 base and at J to 4 bases, leaving 7 bases not matched to a gene. CDR3 size: 16 residues.

The J gene is TRBJ2-2, the V gene TRBV5-1; 8 nucleotides match TRBD2. With 4 bases clipped from V and 8 bases from J, the junction kept 7 bases outside the gene matches. Germline-derived CDR1 and CDR2 are SGHRS and YFSETQ. CDR3 length equals 14 residues. The CDR3 bases are TGCGCCAGCAGCGGAGCGGGAGTAAGGGGGGAGCTGTTTTTT. Translated, it gives CASSGAGVRGELFF.

The chain recombines TRBV6-5 with TRBJ2-1, with unresolved D. The CDR3 is 11 residues long. V lost 6 bases to trimming and J lost 6 bases, with 6 bases between them. CDR1 and CDR2 from the germline V gene are MNHEY and SVGAGI. CDR3: CASRASNEQFF. The CDR3 DNA sequence: TGTGCCAGCAGAGCTAGCAATGAGCAGTTCTTC.

The chain employs TRBV11-2 and TRBJ2-2; 13 bases align to TRBD2. This CDR3 has 17 amino acids. The V gene end was trimmed by 6 bases and the J gene end by 4 bases; junction bases not matched to a gene: 8. Per the germline V gene, CDR1 is SGHAT and CDR2 is FQNNGV. The CDR3 region is CASRITSGRAGTGELFF. The CDR3 region has the DNA TGTGCCAGCAGGATTACTAGCGGGAGGGCCGGCACCGGGGAGCTGTTTTTT.

The chain joins TRBV7-9 to TRBJ1-4; maybe TRBD1 (5 bases). The CDR3 has 14 amino acids. CDR1 SEHNR and CDR2 FQNEAQ come from the germline V gene (reference sequence). Trimming shortened V by 3 bases and J by 6 bases, and 11 bases separated the two germline ends. The CDR3 reads CASSLTVNDEKLFF. In DNA form, the CDR3 reads TGTGCCAGCAGCTTGACAGTGAATGATGAAAAACTGTTTTTT.

This chain's CDR3 is CASSLYDLRANKGRGYTF. In DNA form, the CDR3 reads TGCGCCAGCAGCTTGTATGACTTGAGAGCAAACAAGGGGCGTGGCTACACCTTC. The chain combines TRBV5-1 with TRBJ1-2; a weak D match, TRBD1 (5 bases). Germline values: CDR1 SGHRS, CDR2 YFSETQ. The V and J ends lost 1 base and 7 bases respectively, with 26 bases between them. The CDR3 spans 18 residues.

The chain combines TRBV11-2 with TRBJ2-7, with a possible D match to TRBD2 (5 bases). Germline lookup yields CDR1 SGHAT and CDR2 FQNNGV. This CDR3 spans 13 amino acids. V shed 0 bases and J shed 3 bases, with 6 bases lying between them. The CDR3, as DNA: TGTGCCAGCAGCTTAGACCGGGACTACGAGCAGTACTTC. Translated: CASSLDRDYEQYF.

The chain carries TRBV28 and TRBJ2-3, with 9 bases that match TRBD2. The trim removed 6 bases at V and 1 base at J, leaving 8 bases unmatched. Germline assignment: CDR1 MDHEN and CDR2 SYDVKM. The CDR3 contains 16 residues. DNA for the CDR3: TGTGCCAGCAGCCCAACACGGACTAGCGGCACAGATACGCAGTATTTT. Residues: CASSPTRTSGTDTQYF.

The chain carries TRBV20-1 and TRBJ2-5; 8 nucleotides align to TRBD1. TRBJ2-7 explains the end of the DNA better; the J call may be wrong. Per the germline V gene, CDR1 is DFQATT and CDR2 is SNEGSKA (reference sequence). The CDR3 extends over 11 amino acids. In DNA, the CDR3 is TGCAGTGCGGGGACAGGCTACGAGCAGTACTTC. Protein product: CSAGTGYEQYF.

CDR3 nucleotide sequence: TGTGCCAGCAGTTACTCCCAACTAGCGGCCACAGATACGCAGTATTTT. It yields the protein CASSYSQLAATDTQYF. V usage is TRBV6-5 and J usage is TRBJ2-3; the match to TRBD2 covers 8 bases. Germline V lookup: CDR1 MNHEY, CDR2 SVGAGI. J was trimmed by 2 bases and V by 0 bases; bases with no gene match: 4. The CDR3 is made up of 16 amino acids.

This rearrangement joins TRBV4-2 to TRBJ2-1, with a weak D call TRBD2 (6 bases). Germline V gives CDR1 LGHNA, CDR2 YNFKEQ. CDR3 length equals 16 residues. V was shortened by 0 bases and J by 5 bases, with 14 bases between the two germline ends. The CDR3 coding sequence is TGTGCCAGCAGCCAAGACGGCGGGAATTATAACAATGAGCAGTTCTTC. This translates into CASSQDGGNYNNEQFF.

The chain is built from TRBV19 and TRBJ1-1; D is uncertain. The germline gives CDR1 LNHDA, CDR2 SQIVND (reference sequence). The CDR3 is 14 residues long. V was pared by 1 base and J by 3 bases, with 9 bases between. The CDR3 region is CASSIGYRDTEAFF. The CDR3 bases are TGTGCCAGTAGTATAGGTTATCGGGACACTGAAGCTTTCTTT. Complete variable domain (other parts from reference TRBV19 and TRBJ1-1): DGGITQSPKYLFRKEGQNVTLSCEQNLNHDAMYWYRQDPGQGLRLIYYSQIVNDFQKGDIAEGYSVSREKKESFPLTVTSAQKNPTAFYLCASSIGYRDTEAFFGQGTRLTVV.

J is TRBJ2-7 and V is TRBV7-2; the match to TRBD2 covers 12 bases. With 4 bases clipped from V and 3 bases from J, the junction kept 1 base outside the gene matches. CDR3 length: 14 amino acids. Germline lookup yields CDR1 SGHTA and CDR2 FQGNSA. The CDR3 reads CASSSTSGSYEQYF. The DNA for the CDR3 is TGTGCCAGCAGCTCGACTAGCGGGAGCTACGAGCAGTACTTC.

This clone was counted once. The chain is built from TRBV7-9 and TRBJ2-2, with 8 bases aligning to TRBD1. The germline CDR1 and CDR2 sequences are SEHNR and FQNEAQ (reference sequence). The CDR3 spans 16 residues. V lost 3 bases and J lost 7; bases outside the gene matches: 10. This chain's CDR3 is CASSFPGRQGNGELFF. For the CDR3, the DNA is TGTGCCAGCAGCTTCCCGGGTCGACAGGGGAACGGGGAGCTGTTTTTT. The variable domain in full, with the rest retrieved from reference TRBV7-9 and TRBJ2-2, is DTGVSQNPRHKITKRGQNVTFRCDPISEHNRLYWYRQTLGQGPEFLTYFQNEAQLEKSRLLSDRFSAERPKGSFSTLEIQRTEQGDSAMYLCASSFPGRQGNGELFFGEGSRLTVL.

The J gene is TRBJ2-7, the V gene TRBV19; D might be TRBD1 (6 bases). The CDR3 is made up of 13 amino acids. V lost 3 bases and J lost 6, with 12 bases in between. Germline values: CDR1 LNHDA, CDR2 SQIVND (reference sequence). The CDR3: CASSMNRVGEQYF. The DNA for the CDR3 is TGTGCCAGTAGTATGAACAGGGTTGGCGAGCAGTACTTC.

This rearrangement joins TRBV4-1 to TRBJ1-6, with D possibly TRBD1 on 6 matching bases. With 5 bases removed from V and 10 bases from J, the gap between germline ends came to 15 bases. The length of the CDR3 is 14 residues. Germline lookup yields CDR1 MGHRA and CDR2 YSYEKL. The CDR3 here is CASSTRTEGSPLHF. DNA of the CDR3: TGCGCCAGCAGCACCCGGACAGAAGGATCACCCCTCCACTTT.

This clone was seen a single time. The chain links TRBV27 to TRBJ2-1; 9 bases align to TRBD1. Germline lookup yields CDR1 MNHEY and CDR2 SMNVEV (reference sequence). V gave up 6 bases and J gave up 1 base; unmatched junction bases: 4. This CDR3 contains 15 residues. CDR3 sequence: CASRGTGSSYNEQFF. CDR3 sequence (DNA): TGTGCCAGCAGGGGGACAGGGAGTTCCTACAATGAGCAGTTCTTC.

The rearrangement joins TRBV29-1 to TRBJ1-1; tentative D call: TRBD1 (5 bases). Germline V CDR1 and CDR2: SQVTM, ANQGSEA. The CDR3 runs to 13 residues. V lost 4 bases and J 5 bases, leaving 14 bases between the germline ends. This CDR3 reads CSVATSKGTEAFF. As DNA, the CDR3 is TGCAGCGTTGCTACGTCGAAGGGGACTGAAGCTTTCTTT.

The gene calls are TRBV29-1 and TRBJ2-3; D is unresolved. V was trimmed by 4 bases and J by 4 bases, leaving 9 bases between them. CDR1 SQVTM and CDR2 ANQGSEA come from the germline V gene. This CDR3 spans 12 amino acids. The CDR3 DNA sequence: TGCAGCGTTGCGTACGGTTCAGATACGCAGTATTTT. Translating it yields CSVAYGSDTQYF.

The chain links TRBV28 to TRBJ2-7; tentatively, D is TRBD2 (6 bases). The CDR3 contains 14 residues. Trimming took off 7 bases at V and 5 bases at J, with 18 bases between the two ends. Per the germline V gene, CDR1 is MDHEN and CDR2 is SYDVKM. Here the CDR3 DNA reads TGTGCCAGCAACTCCCCCGGGGGTAAGGACGAGCAGTACTTC. Residues: CASNSPGGKDEQYF.

This clone was counted between two and nine times. The gene calls are TRBV13 and TRBJ1-1, with D perhaps matching TRBD1 (5 bases). The CDR3 spans 13 residues. Trimming stripped 5 bases from V and 4 bases from J, with 11 bases between. CDR1 PRHDT and CDR2 FYEKMQ come from the germline V gene (reference sequence). CDR3 in amino acids: CASSPGGSTEAFF. The CDR3, as DNA: TGTGCCAGCAGCCCGGGGGGGAGCACTGAAGCTTTCTTT. The entire variable domain, with the rest obtained from reference TRBV13 and TRBJ1-1, is as follows: AAGVIQSPRHLIKEKRETATLKCYPIPRHDTVYWYQQGPGQDPQFLISFYEKMQSDKGSIPDRFSAQQFSDYHSELNMSSLELGDSALYFCASSPGGSTEAFFGQGTRLTVV.

This clone occurred once. The chain uses TRBV19 and TRBJ2-2, with 7 nucleotides matching TRBD2. The length of the CDR3 is 15 residues. J gave up 6 bases and V 3 bases, and 7 bases lay outside the gene matches. Germline V gene data show CDR1 as LNHDA and CDR2 as SQIVND (reference sequence). The CDR3 DNA is TGTGCCAGTAGTATGGGTGGGAGGGCCCCCGGGGAGCTGTTTTTT. Amino acids: CASSMGGRAPGELFF.